Included here is one TCR beta chain sequence, with context. Its antigen remains unknown. Researchers made TCR cDNA using 5'RACE template switching, and this step added a universal primer site and UMIs. Each CDR3 protein is one row after TCRdb ran MiXCR on the 5' RACE reads. The table has 450,000 to 650,000 distinct CDR3 sequences, just over 20% seen once. The sample belongs to a study of T cells after yellow fever vaccination. Points from the study as a whole: Repertoires sorted by FACS could include abundant clonotypes that are contaminants from the bulk population. CD4 and CD8 compartments shared a small share of clonotypes.

This TCR derives from a man younger than 35 who received the YFV17D yellow fever vaccine. The sample was PBMCs, taken about 20 days after the first yellow fever vaccination.

DNA of the CDR3: TGCGCCAGCAGCTTGGGACAGTACTCTGGGGCCAACGTCCTGACTTTC. This sequence encodes CASSLGQYSGANVLTF. The rearrangement joins TRBV5-1 to TRBJ2-6; tentatively, D is TRBD1 (5 bases). V was shortened by 0 bases and J by 0 bases, with 7 bases between the two germline ends. This CDR3 region has 16 residues. Looked up from germline, CDR1 is SGHRS and CDR2 is YFSETQ.